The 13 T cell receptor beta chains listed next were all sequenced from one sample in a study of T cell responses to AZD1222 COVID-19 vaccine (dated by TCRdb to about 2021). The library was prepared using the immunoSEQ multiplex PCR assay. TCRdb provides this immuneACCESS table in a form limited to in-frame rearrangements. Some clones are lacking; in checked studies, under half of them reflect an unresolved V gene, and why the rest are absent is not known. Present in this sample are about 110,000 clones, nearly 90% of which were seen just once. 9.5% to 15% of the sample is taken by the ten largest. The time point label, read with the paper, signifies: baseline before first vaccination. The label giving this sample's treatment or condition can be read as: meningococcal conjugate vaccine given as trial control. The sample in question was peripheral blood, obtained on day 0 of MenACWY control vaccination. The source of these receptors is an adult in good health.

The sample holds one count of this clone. The CDR3 protein is CASSQGLSHEQYF. In nucleotides, the CDR3 is TGTGCCAGCAGCCAGGGTTTGTCCCACGAGCAGTACTTC. This chain links TRBV3-1 (or the pseudogene TRBV3-2) with TRBJ2-7; D not resolved. V was pared by 3 bases and J by 5 bases, with 11 bases between. This CDR3 region has 13 residues. Germline V gene lookup returns CDR1 LGHDT and CDR2 YNNKEL (reference sequence).

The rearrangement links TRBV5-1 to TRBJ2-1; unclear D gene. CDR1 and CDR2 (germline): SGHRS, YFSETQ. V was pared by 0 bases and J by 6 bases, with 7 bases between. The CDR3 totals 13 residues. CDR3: CASSLGDPNEQFF. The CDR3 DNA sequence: TGCGCCAGCAGCTTGGGGGATCCCAATGAGCAGTTCTTC.

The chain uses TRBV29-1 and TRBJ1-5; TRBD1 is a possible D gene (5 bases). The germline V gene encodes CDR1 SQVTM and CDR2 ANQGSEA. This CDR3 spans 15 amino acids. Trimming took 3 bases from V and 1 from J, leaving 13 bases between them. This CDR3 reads CSVETGTGSNQPQHF. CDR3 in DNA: TGCAGCGTTGAGACCGGGACGGGGAGCAATCAGCCCCAGCATTTT.

The CDR3 sequence is CASSLSGSRGNQPQHF. In DNA, the CDR3 is TGTGCCAGCAGTTTATCGGGCAGTAGGGGCAATCAGCCCCAGCATTTT. The V and J genes are TRBV28 and TRBJ1-5; D is unclear. Deletions cut 1 base from V and 2 bases from J, with 12 bases between. The CDR3 length is 16 residues. Germline values: CDR1 MDHEN, CDR2 SYDVKM.

CDR3 amino acids: CASIGSEKLFF. The DNA for the CDR3 is TGTGCCAGCATTGGGTCTGAAAAACTGTTTTTT. The chain recombines TRBV21-1 with TRBJ1-4. TRBV21-1 constitutes a pseudogene. This CDR3 has 11 residues.

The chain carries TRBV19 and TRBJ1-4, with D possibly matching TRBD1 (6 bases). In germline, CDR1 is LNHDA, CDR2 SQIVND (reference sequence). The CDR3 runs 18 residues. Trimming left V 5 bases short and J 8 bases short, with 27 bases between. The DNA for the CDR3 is TGTGCCAGTAGTCCCCTGTTGGGGGCGAATTCTATGGTCGAAAAACTGTTTTTT. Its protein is CASSPLLGANSMVEKLFF.

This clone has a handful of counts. This CDR3 is CASSPGTALGNEQFF. In DNA, the CDR3 is TGTGCCAGCAGTCCCGGGACAGCCTTGGGGAATGAGCAGTTCTTC. This sequence joins TRBV7-9 and TRBJ2-1; TRBD1 matches at 7 bases. Looked up from germline, CDR1 is SEHNR and CDR2 is FQNEAQ (reference sequence). After removal of 6 bases from V and 7 bases from J, the junction contained 12 bases not matched to a gene. This CDR3 has 15 amino acids.

The CDR3 nucleotides are TGTGCCAGCAGCTTGGGCGGGGGGGCAGGCACTGAAGCTTTCTTT. Its protein product is CASSLGGGAGTEAFF. The J gene is TRBJ1-1, the V gene TRBV7-8; D is perhaps TRBD1 (6 bases). This CDR3 spans 15 amino acids. V shed 3 bases and J shed 4 bases, with 15 bases lying between them. Germline CDR1 and CDR2: SGHVS and FQNEAQ.

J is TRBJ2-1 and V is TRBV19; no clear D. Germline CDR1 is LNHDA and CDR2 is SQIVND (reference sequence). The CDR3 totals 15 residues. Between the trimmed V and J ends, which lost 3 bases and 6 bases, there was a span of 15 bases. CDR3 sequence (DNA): TGTGCCAGTAGTATTAACTCGGCAGCCCGCAATGAGCAGTTCTTC. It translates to CASSINSAARNEQFF.

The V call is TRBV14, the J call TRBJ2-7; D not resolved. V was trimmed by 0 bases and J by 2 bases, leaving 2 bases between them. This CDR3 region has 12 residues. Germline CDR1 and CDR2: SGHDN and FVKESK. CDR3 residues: CASSQDPYEQYF. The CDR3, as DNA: TGTGCCAGCAGCCAAGATCCCTACGAGCAGTACTTC.

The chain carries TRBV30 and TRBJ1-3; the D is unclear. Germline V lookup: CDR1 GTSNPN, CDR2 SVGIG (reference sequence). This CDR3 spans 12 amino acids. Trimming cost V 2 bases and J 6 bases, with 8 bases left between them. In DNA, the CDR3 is TGTGCCTGGAGTACCGGGGTAAACACCATATATTTT. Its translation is CAWSTGVNTIYF.

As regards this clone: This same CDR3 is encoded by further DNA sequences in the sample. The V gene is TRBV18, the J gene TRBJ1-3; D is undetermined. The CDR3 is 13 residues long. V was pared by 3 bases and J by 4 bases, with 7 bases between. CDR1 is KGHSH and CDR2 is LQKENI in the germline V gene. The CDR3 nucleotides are TGTGCCAGCTCACCTGGCTCCGGAAACACCATATATTTT. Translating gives CASSPGSGNTIYF.

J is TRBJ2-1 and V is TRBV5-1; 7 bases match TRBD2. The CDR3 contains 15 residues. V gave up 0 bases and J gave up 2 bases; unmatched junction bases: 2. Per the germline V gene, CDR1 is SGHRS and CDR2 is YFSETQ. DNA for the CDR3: TGCGCCAGCAGCTTGGGCGGGGGTACCTACAATGAGCAGTTCTTC. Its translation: CASSLGGGTYNEQFF.